A selection of T cell receptor beta chains follows, all from one sample in a study of cytomegalovirus exposure and HLA in healthy donors. The table came from immunoSEQ multiplex PCR; TCRdb's copy has only in-frame clones and leaves some out. Of over 100,000 clones in the sample, about 80% were seen once. The sequencing input was PBMCs. These receptors all come from a woman aged 50 to 60 in good health and CMV-seropositive. Each CDR3 is given with its conserved first and last residue. A D gene is named only where the DNA matches it firmly. Clone size is stated in some rows and not others, as once, few, many or a class when expanded.

j_gene	v_gene	d_gene	abundance	CDR3aa	CDR3nt
TRBJ2-3	TRBV27	NA	NA	CASSLGQVRNQPQYF	TGTGCCAGCAGTTTAGGCCAGGTTAGAAATCAGCCCCAGTATTTT
TRBJ2-7	TRBV6-5	NA	NA	CASSYRGSYKEQYF	TGTGCCAGCAGTTACAGGGGGTCCTATAAAGAGCAGTACTTC
TRBJ2-1	TRBV5-1	NA	NA	CASSLLAGNEQFF	TGCGCCAGCAGCTTGCTAGCCGGGAATGAGCAGTTCTTC
TRBJ2-1	TRBV18	TRBD2	NA	CASSPGLAGAYNEQFF	TGTGCCAGCTCACCTGGACTAGCGGGGGCGTACAATGAGCAGTTCTTC
TRBJ1-1	TRBV7-9	TRBD1	NA	CASSNLGQGWRNTEAFF	TGTGCCAGCAGCAATCTTGGACAGGGGTGGAGGAACACTGAAGCTTTCTTT
TRBJ1-4	TRBV7-9	NA	NA	CSSSLRRGPNEKLFF	TGTTCCAGCAGCTTACGTAGGGGTCCTAATGAAAAACTGTTTTTT
TRBJ2-5	TRBV5-1	TRBD2	NA	CASSLNGRAGETQYF	TGCGCCAGCAGCTTGAACGGGAGGGCGGGAGAGACCCAGTACTTC
TRBJ1-1	TRBV19	NA	once	CASTSGENTEAFF	TGTGCCAGTACCTCCGGGGAGAACACTGAAGCTTTCTTT
TRBJ1-1	TRBV18	NA	once	CASSPSLEGGTEAFF	TGTGCCAGCTCACCTTCCTTGGAGGGAGGCACTGAAGCTTTCTTT
TRBJ1-1	TRBV7-8	NA	NA	CASSSETGSWETEAFF	TGTGCCAGCAGCTCAGAAACCGGGAGCTGGGAAACTGAAGCTTTCTTT
TRBJ1-1	TRBV18	NA	few	CASSPPTVNTEAFF	TGTGCCAGCTCACCACCGACAGTGAACACTGAAGCTTTCTTT
TRBJ1-2	TRBV19	NA	NA	CASSVGRGYNYGYTF	TGTGCCAGTAGTGTTGGAAGGGGGTATAACTATGGCTACACCTTC
TRBJ2-2	TRBV27	NA	NA	CASSYYNKNTGELFF	TGTGCCAGCAGTTACTACAACAAGAACACCGGGGAGCTGTTTTTT
TRBJ1-6	TRBV7-2	NA	NA	CASSLAGDFSSPLHF	TGTGCCAGCAGCTTAGCGGGGGACTTTAGTTCACCCCTCCACTTT
TRBJ2-1	TRBV5-1	TRBD1	NA	CASRDRAPGEQFF	TGCGCCAGCCGGGACAGGGCCCCAGGGGAGCAGTTCTTC
TRBJ1-5	TRBV19	NA	NA	CASSTADLNQPQHF	TGTGCCAGTAGTACCGCTGACTTAAATCAGCCCCAGCATTTT
TRBJ1-2	TRBV5-6	NA	few	CASSLVQGNGYGYTF	TGTGCCAGCAGCTTGGTTCAGGGAAACGGCTATGGCTACACCTTC
TRBJ1-2	TRBV7-9	TRBD1	NA	CASSSGQGWGYTF	TGTGCCAGCAGCTCGGGACAGGGCTGGGGCTACACCTTC
TRBJ1-4	TRBV7-9	TRBD1	NA	CASSLGTGENEKLFF	TGTGCCAGCAGCCTTGGGACAGGGGAGAATGAAAAACTGTTTTTT
TRBJ2-2	TRBV5-5	NA	NA	CASSLAGDNTGELFF	TGTGCCAGCAGCTTGGCAGGTGACAACACCGGGGAGCTGTTTTTT
TRBJ2-7	TRBV7-9	TRBD1	NA	CASSDTGGRYEQYF	TGTGCCAGCAGCGACACAGGGGGGAGATACGAGCAGTACTTC
TRBJ1-4	TRBV7-3	NA	few	CASGVPGGEKLFF	TGTGCCAGCGGCGTCCCCGGGGGTGAAAAACTGTTTTTT
TRBJ2-1	TRBV7-2	NA	few	CASSFQGGPNEQFF	TGTGCCAGCAGCTTCCAGGGCGGTCCGAATGAGCAGTTCTTC
TRBJ2-7	TRBV4-1	NA	NA	CASSQDRRGFDEQYF	TGCGCCAGCAGCCAAGATAGGAGAGGTTTTGACGAGCAGTACTTC
TRBJ2-7	TRBV10-3	TRBD1	NA	CAISEGQGRIDEQYF	TGTGCCATCAGTGAGGGACAGGGCAGAATAGACGAGCAGTACTTC
TRBJ1-5	TRBV6-6	NA	NA	CASRDGVGGTQPQHF	TGTGCCAGCAGAGACGGTGTGGGGGGAACTCAGCCCCAGCATTTT
TRBJ2-7	TRBV4-3	NA	once	CASSPERQFKEYEQYF	TGCGCCAGCTCACCCGAAAGACAGTTTAAGGAGTACGAGCAGTACTTC
TRBJ2-7	TRBV6-5	NA	NA	CASSSLGRDEQYF	TGTGCCAGCAGTTCCTTAGGGCGGGACGAGCAGTACTTC
TRBJ2-2	TRBV7-8	TRBD2	NA	CASSLGPGTSGTGELFF	TGTGCCAGCAGCTTAGGTCCCGGGACTAGCGGTACCGGGGAGCTGTTTTTT
TRBJ1-2	TRBV5-1	NA	NA	CASSLGQRGRIGYGYTF	TGCGCCAGCAGCTTGGGACAGCGCGGGAGGATAGGCTATGGCTACACCTTC
TRBJ2-4	TRBV11-2	NA	NA	CASSLGINRNSQYF	TGTGCCAGCAGCTTAGGGATAAACCGGAACAGTCAGTACTTC
TRBJ2-2	TRBV7-2	NA	NA	CASSRGTLRWTGELFF	TGTGCCAGCAGCCGAGGGACTCTACGTTGGACCGGGGAGCTGTTTTTT
TRBJ2-3	TRBV9	TRBD2	NA	CASSDSGRGTDTQYF	TGTGCCAGCAGCGATAGCGGGAGAGGGACAGATACGCAGTATTTT
TRBJ2-5	TRBV5-1	TRBD2	NA	CASSLEGGRALETQYF	TGCGCCAGCAGCTTGGAAGGCGGGAGGGCCCTGGAGACCCAGTACTTC